The 25 T cell receptor beta chains given below trace back to one sample, sequenced in a study of T cell changes during pregnancy in multiple sclerosis. TCRdb's copy holds only in-frame clones and misses some; the assay was immunoSEQ multiplex PCR. The sample includes 130,000 or so clones, 96% of them seen just once. The source material was peripheral blood, sampled after pregnancy. Receptors were obtained from a female donor with multiple sclerosis, enrolled in a pregnancy study.

The chain carries TRBV19 and TRBJ1-2; TRBD1 is a possible D gene (6 bases). Germline V CDR1 and CDR2: LNHDA, SQIVND (reference sequence). The length of the CDR3 is 13 residues. Trimming pared 5 bases from V and 8 bases from J, leaving 15 bases between. CDR3 nucleotide sequence: TGTGCCAGTAGTTATCAGGGGCCAGAGGGCTACACCTTC. Translating it yields CASSYQGPEGYTF.

The chain carries TRBV14 and TRBJ1-1, with D tentatively TRBD1 (6 bases). Trimming removed 3 bases from V and 4 bases from J, with 12 bases in between. The CDR3 has 14 amino acids. Germline V gene data show CDR1 as SGHDN and CDR2 as FVKESK. Here the CDR3 reads CASSHRVRGTEAFF. In DNA form, the CDR3 reads TGTGCCAGCAGCCACAGAGTCAGGGGCACTGAAGCTTTCTTT. The variable domain in full, completed from reference TRBV14 and TRBJ1-1, reads EAGVTQFPSHSVIEKGQTVTLRCDPISGHDNLYWYRRVMGKEIKFLLHFVKESKQDESGMPNNRFLAERTGGTYSTLKVQPAELEDSGVYFCASSHRVRGTEAFFGQGTRLTVV.

The J gene is TRBJ2-6, the V gene TRBV18, with 7 bases identical to TRBD1. The CDR3 has 17 residues. The V and J ends lost 4 bases and 0 bases, in that order; junction bases with no gene match: 6. Germline CDR1 and CDR2: KGHSH and LQKENI. CDR3 sequence (DNA): TGTGCCAGCTCACGACAGGGTGGGGGCTCTGGGGCCAACGTCCTGACTTTC. Protein product: CASSRQGGGSGANVLTF.

The chain carries TRBV5-1 and TRBJ2-2, with D possibly matching TRBD2 (6 bases). The CDR3 loop spans 15 amino acids. V gave up 0 bases and J gave up 4 bases, with 10 bases separating them. CDR1 SGHRS and CDR2 YFSETQ come from the germline V gene. The CDR3 sequence: CASSLAQGGTGELFF. CDR3 bases: TGCGCCAGCAGCTTGGCGCAGGGAGGCACCGGGGAGCTGTTTTTT.

About this clone: Other DNA sequences in this specimen translate into the identical CDR3. V usage is TRBV20-1 and J usage is TRBJ1-5; D is unresolved. V lost 4 bases, J lost 5 bases, and 6 bases lay in between. CDR1 is DFQATT, CDR2 SNEGSKA, per germline (reference sequence). The CDR3 covers 11 residues. CDR3 DNA: TGCAGTGCTACCGGGGATCAGCCCCAGCATTTT. Translating it yields CSATGDQPQHF.

The gene calls are TRBV9 and TRBJ2-5, with D perhaps matching TRBD1 (6 bases). Per germline, CDR1 SGDLS and CDR2 YYNGEE. This CDR3 comprises 16 residues. The ends were cut back, 3 bases at V and 0 bases at J, with 15 bases in the middle. The CDR3 region is CASSASDGQYQETQYF. DNA for the CDR3: TGTGCCAGCAGCGCTTCTGACGGACAGTACCAAGAGACCCAGTACTTC.

The rearrangement joins TRBV14 to TRBJ2-5, with 7 bases lining up with TRBD1. The germline CDR1 and CDR2 sequences are SGHDN and FVKESK. V lost 4 bases, J lost 0 bases, and 8 bases stayed unmatched. This CDR3 is built from 16 residues. This CDR3 reads CASSPGQLKYQETQYF. DNA for the CDR3: TGTGCCAGCAGCCCGGGACAGCTCAAGTACCAAGAGACCCAGTACTTC.

The chain uses TRBV5-1 and TRBJ2-2; 14 bases agree with TRBD2. Trimming took 3 bases from V and 6 from J; bases not matched to a gene: 4. The CDR3 is made up of 16 amino acids. Germline assignment: CDR1 SGHRS and CDR2 YFSETQ. The CDR3 reads CASSSTSGGVSGELFF. CDR3 bases: TGCGCCAGCAGCTCGACTAGCGGGGGGGTGTCCGGGGAGCTGTTTTTT.

This clone has just one count. The V gene is TRBV10-3, the J gene TRBJ2-3; TRBD2 aligns across 12 bases. The CDR3 has 18 amino acids. The V gene's germline CDR1 is ENHRY and CDR2 SYGVKD. The J segment lost 1 base and the V segment lost 6 bases, leaving 11 bases of the junction unmatched. CDR3 in DNA: TGTGCCATCAGGCCCGGACTAGCGGGACGTGTAGGCACAGATACGCAGTATTTT. Protein: CAIRPGLAGRVGTDTQYF.

V and J are TRBV28 and TRBJ2-7, with TRBD1 matching 7 bases. CDR3 length: 14 amino acids. J gave up 2 bases and V 5 bases, and 6 bases lay outside the gene matches. Germline CDR1 is MDHEN and CDR2 is SYDVKM. Here the CDR3 reads CASSTNRGAYEQYF. CDR3 nucleotide sequence: TGTGCCAGCAGTACAAACAGGGGAGCCTACGAGCAGTACTTC.

The chain uses TRBV27 and TRBJ1-1, with 8 bases lining up with TRBD1. Germline loops: CDR1 MNHEY, CDR2 SMNVEV (reference sequence). The CDR3 spans 12 residues. V lost 7 bases, J lost 8 bases, and 6 bases stayed unmatched. CDR3 amino acids: CASIPRQGEAFF. The DNA of the CDR3 is TGTGCCAGCATCCCTAGACAGGGGGAAGCTTTCTTT.

The V gene is TRBV28, the J gene TRBJ2-7; the match to TRBD1 covers 9 bases. CDR1 and CDR2 from the germline V gene are MDHEN and SYDVKM. V shed 6 bases and J 3 bases; nucleotides not matched to a gene: 9. This CDR3 has 15 amino acids. The CDR3 coding sequence is TGTGCCAGCAGCCTACCGGGACAGGGTGACTACGAGCAGTACTTC. Protein product: CASSLPGQGDYEQYF. The full variable domain, completed using reference TRBV28 and TRBJ2-7, is DVKVTQSSRYLVKRTGEKVFLECVQDMDHENMFWYRQDPGLGLRLIYFSYDVKMKEKGDIPEGYSVSREKKERFSLILESASTNQTSMYLCASSLPGQGDYEQYFGPGTRLTVT.

This sequence joins TRBV5-6 and TRBJ2-2; D is uncertain. Germline-derived CDR1 and CDR2 are SGHDT and YYEEEE. There are 16 residues in the CDR3. The V gene lost 3 bases and the J gene lost 2 bases, with 14 bases spanning the gap. The CDR3 sequence: CASSSTRQINTGELFF. In nucleotides, the CDR3 is TGTGCCAGCAGCTCCACGAGGCAGATAAACACCGGGGAGCTGTTTTTT. Complete variable domain (other parts from reference TRBV5-6 and TRBJ2-2): DAGVTQSPTHLIKTRGQQVTLRCSPKSGHDTVSWYQQALGQGPQFIFQYYEEEERQRGNFPDRFSGHQFPNYSSELNVNALLLGDSALYLCASSSTRQINTGELFFGEGSRLTVL.

This sequence joins TRBV4-1 and TRBJ2-5; 11 bases are a match to TRBD2. V gave up 0 bases and J gave up 5 bases; unmatched junction bases: 5. CDR3 length: 16 residues. The germline V gene encodes CDR1 MGHRA and CDR2 YSYEKL. The CDR3 region is CASSQDSGRAPETQYF. CDR3 coding DNA: TGCGCCAGCAGCCAAGATAGCGGGAGGGCCCCGGAGACCCAGTACTTC.

The rearrangement uses TRBV27 and TRBJ2-3, with a tentative D call TRBD2 (6 bases). The CDR3 runs to 18 residues. V lost 4 bases, J lost 0 bases, and 20 bases lay in between. The germline gives CDR1 MNHEY, CDR2 SMNVEV (reference sequence). This CDR3 reads CASSWFGGVDISTDTQYF. CDR3 DNA: TGTGCCAGCAGTTGGTTTGGCGGGGTAGACATTAGCACAGATACGCAGTATTTT.

The chain has TRBV5-4 and TRBJ2-5; D is perhaps TRBD2 (5 bases). CDR3 length: 13 amino acids. Deletions cut 0 bases from V and 3 bases from J, with 6 bases between. Per the germline V gene, CDR1 is SGHNT and CDR2 is YYREEE (reference sequence). This CDR3 reads CASSLVGEETQYF. Here the CDR3 DNA reads TGTGCCAGCAGCTTGGTGGGAGAAGAGACCCAGTACTTC.

The CDR3 region is CASSLLTGWVTEAFF. The CDR3 DNA reads as TGCGCCAGCAGCTTACTGACAGGGTGGGTCACTGAAGCTTTCTTT. This chain joins TRBV5-1 and TRBJ1-1, with 7 bases aligning to TRBD1. CDR1 and CDR2 (germline): SGHRS, YFSETQ. The CDR3 totals 15 residues. J gave up 4 bases and V 2 bases, and 8 bases lay outside the gene matches.

The V gene is TRBV18, the J gene TRBJ2-7; D gene uncertain. Trimming shortened V by 2 bases and J by 0 bases, and 8 bases separated the two germline ends. Germline CDR1 KGHSH, CDR2 LQKENI. This CDR3 spans 14 amino acids. The CDR3 loop reads CASSPGPSSYEQYF. In DNA form, the CDR3 reads TGTGCCAGCTCACCAGGGCCCAGCTCCTACGAGCAGTACTTC.

The chain links TRBV19 to TRBJ2-7, with a weak D call TRBD1 (6 bases). The ends were cut back, 4 bases at V and 2 bases at J, with 21 bases in the middle. CDR1 is LNHDA, CDR2 SQIVND, per germline (reference sequence). The CDR3 spans 17 residues. As DNA, the CDR3 is TGTGCCAGTAGTAACGTACCGGACAGCACAGGAGCCTACGAGCAGTACTTC. Its translation: CASSNVPDSTGAYEQYF.

The chain employs TRBV9 and TRBJ2-3; 7 bases line up with TRBD2. V trimming: 6 bases; J trimming: 1 base; junction bases outside the gene matches: 8. This CDR3 contains 15 residues. Germline loops: CDR1 SGDLS, CDR2 YYNGEE. CDR3 sequence: CASTPRGVRTDTQYF. The CDR3 DNA follows: TGTGCCAGCACCCCCCGGGGGGTACGCACAGATACGCAGTATTTT.

CDR3 sequence (DNA): TGTGCCAGCAGTGACTGCCGGAGACTAGCGGGCATTCTCAATGAGCAGTTCTTC. Translating it yields CASSDCRRLAGILNEQFF. V and J are TRBV6-4 and TRBJ2-1; 10 bases are shared with TRBD2. This CDR3 has 18 amino acids. CDR1 and CDR2 (germline): MRHNA, SNTAGT. V was pared by 1 base and J by 6 bases, with 12 bases of the junction left unmatched.

V usage is TRBV7-6 and J usage is TRBJ1-1; D remains ambiguous. Trimming removed 1 base at V and 1 base at J, with 7 bases between. This CDR3 is 14 amino acids long. Germline-derived CDR1 and CDR2 are SGHVS and FNYEAQ. The DNA for the CDR3 is TGTGCCAGCAGCTTAGATTCGTGGAACACTGAAGCTTTCTTT. It specifies CASSLDSWNTEAFF.

This sequence joins TRBV15 and TRBJ2-7; a possible D gene is TRBD2 (6 bases). From germline, CDR1 is LNHNV and CDR2 YYDKDF (reference sequence). Trimming stripped 3 bases from V and 2 bases from J, with 17 bases between. CDR3 length: 16 amino acids. This CDR3 reads CATSRPMSSGPYEQYF. CDR3 nucleotide sequence: TGTGCCACCAGCAGGCCCATGAGTAGCGGCCCCTACGAGCAGTACTTC.

V is TRBV6-4 and J is TRBJ2-2; 12 bases match TRBD2. CDR1 is MRHNA and CDR2 is SNTAGT in the germline V gene. Unmatched junction bases numbered 5, after V lost 4 bases and J lost 5 bases. The CDR3 consists of 16 residues. The CDR3 region is CASSVEGLAGTGELFF. The CDR3 nucleotides are TGTGCCAGCAGTGTCGAAGGACTAGCGGGAACCGGGGAGCTGTTTTTT.

This chain uses TRBV5-8 with TRBJ2-7; 8 nucleotides line up with TRBD1. CDR1 SGHTS and CDR2 YDEGEE come from the germline V gene. V lost 3 bases and J lost 2; bases outside the gene matches: 4. The CDR3 loop spans 14 amino acids. The CDR3 DNA sequence: TGTGCCAGCAGCTCGACAGGGGTGGCCTACGAGCAGTACTTC. Translating gives CASSSTGVAYEQYF.